This record concerns one T cell receptor (beta chain) sequence. Assay used: immunoSEQ multiplex PCR; TCRdb lists only in-frame clones, some missing. The data show approximately 70,000 clones, 70% to 90% seen once. This CDR3 is 16 amino acids long. The germline CDR1 and CDR2 sequences are SNHLY and FYNNEI. Losses at the gene ends were 6 bases for V and 2 bases for J; bases not matched to a gene: 7. This sample was included in a study of T cell changes during pregnancy in multiple sclerosis. This receptor was identified in a female donor in good health, enrolled as a control in a pregnancy study. The chain joins TRBV2 to TRBJ2-1; 10 bases are shared with TRBD2. This specimen consisted of peripheral blood, obtained in the first trimester of pregnancy. The CDR3 bases are TGTGCCAGCAGCGGGCTAGCGGGAGATGCCTACAATGAGCAGTTCTTC. It codes for CASSGLAGDAYNEQFF.